These 26 T cell receptor beta chains share one sample of origin, sequenced in a study of cytomegalovirus exposure and HLA in healthy donors. With 60 Vbeta and 13 Jbeta primers, the PCR was carried out. The data were produced by immunoSEQ multiplex PCR, yet TCRdb's version contains in-frame clones alone and is incomplete. Among fewer than 200,000 clones listed, 60% to 80% were seen once. The sequenced sample consisted of PBMCs. The receptors stem from a man in his forties in good health and CMV-seropositive.

The V call is TRBV19, the J call TRBJ2-1, with unresolved D. The V end was cut by 5 bases, the J end by 10 bases, with 18 bases between. The CDR3 is 14 residues long. The germline V gene encodes CDR1 LNHDA and CDR2 SQIVND (reference sequence). This CDR3 is CASSRPAAVKEQFF. The CDR3 coding sequence is TGTGCCAGTAGTCGGCCGGCGGCTGTTAAGGAGCAGTTCTTC.

The chain employs TRBV9 and TRBJ2-3, with no clear D. The DNA matches TRBJ1-5 better at its end, which makes the J call doubtful. The length of the CDR3 is 15 residues. The V gene's germline CDR1 is SGDLS and CDR2 YYNGEE. CDR3 DNA: TGTGCCAGCAGCGTAGATTGGGTTGTAACAGATACGCAGCATTTT. Its protein product is CASSVDWVVTDTQHF.

The genes are TRBV6-5 and TRBJ1-5; perhaps TRBD1 as D (6 bases). From germline, CDR1 is MNHEY and CDR2 SVGAGI. The CDR3 consists of 15 residues. The V end was cut by 2 bases, the J end by 3 bases, with 11 bases between. The CDR3 region is CASSYRQGLNQPQHF. The CDR3 region has the DNA TGTGCCAGCAGTTACCGCCAGGGGCTCAATCAGCCCCAGCATTTT.

With regard to this clone: The junction differs from germline at one of its ends, possibly a read error. The CDR3 protein is CASSSSSGANGLTF. The CDR3 DNA is TGTGCCAGCAGCAGCTCATCTGGGGCCAACGGCCTGACTTTC. V and J are TRBV5-6 and TRBJ2-6; the D gene is possibly TRBD1 (5 bases). Germline assignment: CDR1 SGHDT and CDR2 YYEEEE. CDR3 length: 14 residues.

V and J are TRBV5-1 and TRBJ1-4; 9 nucleotides match TRBD1. The CDR3 is 15 amino acids. Per the germline V gene, CDR1 is SGHRS and CDR2 is YFSETQ. V lost 7 bases and J lost 0; bases outside the gene matches: 4. This chain's CDR3 is CASRGQGTTNEKLFF. The CDR3 DNA reads TGCGCCAGCCGAGGACAGGGGACAACTAATGAAAAACTGTTTTTT.

In this sample, this clone turned up once. V gene TRBV4-2 combines with J gene TRBJ1-5, with 7 bases that match TRBD1. The CDR3 consists of 15 residues. Germline V CDR1 and CDR2: LGHNA, YNFKEQ. J was trimmed by 0 bases and V by 3 bases; bases with no gene match: 2. The CDR3, as DNA: TGTGCCAGCAGCCACGGGACAGATAGCAATCAGCCCCAGCATTTT. Amino acids: CASSHGTDSNQPQHF.

The CDR3 coding sequence is TGTGCCAGTAGTATTAGTGAGCAGTACTTC. It yields the protein CASSISEQYF. The chain has TRBV19 and TRBJ2-7; D is unresolved. The ends were cut back, 3 bases at V and 7 bases at J, with 4 bases in the middle. Germline values: CDR1 LNHDA, CDR2 SQIVND (reference sequence). CDR3 length equals 10 residues.

This chain links TRBV7-3 with TRBJ2-1, with 13 bases matching TRBD2. Germline V lookup: CDR1 SGHTA, CDR2 FQGTGA. Trimming removed 2 bases from V and 1 base from J; junction bases left unmatched: 11. This CDR3 comprises 20 residues. The CDR3 DNA reads TGTGCCAGCAGCTTACGAGGACAGGGGGGACTAGCGGGATCCTACAATGAGCAGTTCTTC. Translated: CASSLRGQGGLAGSYNEQFF.

The V and J genes are TRBV30 and TRBJ2-7; TRBD2 matches at 11 bases. Germline V gene data show CDR1 as GTSNPN and CDR2 as SVGIG (reference sequence). CDR3 length equals 14 residues. V was clipped by 3 bases and J by 1 base; unmatched bases: 2. This chain's CDR3 is CAWRTSGTSYEQYF. In DNA form, the CDR3 reads TGTGCCTGGAGGACTAGCGGGACTTCCTACGAGCAGTACTTC. The full variable domain, in which reference TRBV30 and TRBJ2-7 provide the parts outside the CDR3, is SQTIHQWPATLVQPVGSPLSLECTVEGTSNPNLYWYRQAAGRGLQLLFYSVGIGQISSEVPQNLSASRPQDRQFILSSKKLLLSDSGFYLCAWRTSGTSYEQYFGPGTRLTVT.

Remarks on this clone: An end of the junction does not agree with germline; a read error may underlie this. V usage is TRBV5-6 and J usage is TRBJ2-4; D perhaps matches TRBD2 (5 bases). The CDR3 has 12 residues. The germline CDR1 and CDR2 sequences are SGHDT and YYEEEE. CDR3 sequence reads: CASSQLENSQYF. As DNA, the CDR3 is TGTGCCAGCAGCCAACTAGAAAACAGTCAGTACTTC.

The rearrangement links TRBV27 to TRBJ2-7, with D possibly TRBD2 on 5 matching bases. Germline V gene data show CDR1 as MNHEY and CDR2 as SMNVEV (reference sequence). Trimming pared 2 bases from V and 4 bases from J, leaving 15 bases between. The CDR3 loop spans 15 amino acids. CDR3 residues: CASSLRGPRGYEQYF. The CDR3 nucleotides read TGTGCCAGCAGTTTACGAGGGCCCAGAGGGTACGAGCAGTACTTC.

The V and J genes are TRBV19 and TRBJ2-3; 7 bases map to TRBD2. Germline lookup yields CDR1 LNHDA and CDR2 SQIVND (reference sequence). The CDR3 covers 14 residues. Unmatched junction bases numbered 6, after V lost 5 bases and J lost 4 bases. In nucleotides, the CDR3 is TGTGCCAGTAGTCCATCGGCGGGAGCAGATACGCAGTATTTT. Amino acid sequence: CASSPSAGADTQYF.

The chain couples TRBV9 to TRBJ1-1; TRBD1 agrees at 9 bases. The CDR3 is 16 amino acids. The junction had 7 bases not matched to a gene; V was cut back by 4 bases and J by 0 bases. The germline V gene encodes CDR1 SGDLS and CDR2 YYNGEE. CDR3 region: CASSLTGGPMNTEAFF. The DNA for the CDR3 is TGTGCCAGCAGCCTTACAGGGGGCCCCATGAACACTGAAGCTTTCTTT.

This clone was counted once. This chain connects TRBV19 to TRBJ2-3, with a weak D call TRBD2 (6 bases). Trimming cost V 4 bases and J 0 bases, with 8 bases left between them. The CDR3 length is 14 residues. CDR1 is LNHDA, CDR2 SQIVND, per germline (reference sequence). As DNA, the CDR3 is TGTGCCAGTAGTAGGGGGGAGAGCACAGATACGCAGTATTTT. Its protein product is CASSRGESTDTQYF.

The chain has TRBV11-3 and TRBJ2-1; 9 positions agree with TRBD2. The CDR3 contains 15 residues. The V gene end was trimmed by 5 bases and the J gene end by 5 bases; junction bases not matched to a gene: 7. The germline CDR1 and CDR2 sequences are SGHNT and YENEEA. The CDR3 DNA is TGTGCCAGCAGCGATAGCGGGAGACAGAACAATGAGCAGTTCTTC. This sequence encodes CASSDSGRQNNEQFF. The full variable domain, with the rest looked up from reference TRBV11-3 and TRBJ2-1, is EAGVVQSPRYKIIEKKQPVAFWCNPISGHNTLYWYLQNLGQGPELLIRYENEEAVDDSQLPKDRFSAERLKGVDSTLKIQPAELGDSAVYLCASSDSGRQNNEQFFGPGTRLTVL.

V is TRBV2 and J is TRBJ2-5, with 10 nucleotides matching TRBD2. CDR3 length: 14 amino acids. V gave up 9 bases and J gave up 4 bases; unmatched junction bases: 8. CDR1 SNHLY and CDR2 FYNNEI come from the germline V gene. For the CDR3, the DNA is TGTGCCAGAGCCGAGCGGGAGGGCCGAGAGACCCAGTACTTC. Translating it yields CARAEREGRETQYF.

The genes are TRBV7-9 and TRBJ2-5; no reliable D call. Trimming removed 2 bases at V and 4 bases at J, with 8 bases between. Per the germline V gene, CDR1 is SEHNR and CDR2 is FQNEAQ (reference sequence). The CDR3 totals 13 residues. CDR3 sequence reads: CASSLFPGETQYF. The CDR3 DNA reads TGTGCCAGCAGCTTATTCCCGGGAGAGACCCAGTACTTC.

The rearrangement uses TRBV30 and TRBJ2-1; D perhaps matches TRBD2 (6 bases). The CDR3 contains 14 residues. V lost 5 bases and J 4 bases, leaving 15 bases between the germline ends. Per germline, CDR1 GTSNPN and CDR2 SVGIG (reference sequence). The CDR3 region has the DNA TGTGCCTGGGAAAAAAAGGGACTTTACAATGAGCAGTTCTTC. It translates to CAWEKKGLYNEQFF.

This clone occurred once. V and J are TRBV6-5 and TRBJ1-6; no definite D call. Trimming removed 7 bases from V and 9 bases from J, with 19 bases in between. The CDR3 is 15 amino acids. Germline loops: CDR1 MNHEY, CDR2 SVGAGI. DNA of the CDR3: TGTGCCAGCAAAAAAACACCGACACACGCTTCACCCCTCCACTTT. Residues: CASKKTPTHASPLHF.

This sequence joins TRBV7-9 and TRBJ1-1, with 11 bases aligning to TRBD1. Germline V gene sequence: CDR1 SEHNR, CDR2 FQNEAQ (reference sequence). J gave up 0 bases and V 5 bases, and 5 bases lay outside the gene matches. The CDR3 contains 16 residues. CDR3 loop: CASSPRTGGLNTEAFF. The CDR3 DNA reads TGTGCCAGCAGCCCGCGGACAGGGGGCTTGAACACTGAAGCTTTCTTT.

This chain joins TRBV11-2 and TRBJ1-1, with TRBD1 identical over 7 bases. The CDR3 runs to 13 residues. Germline V gene sequence: CDR1 SGHAT, CDR2 FQNNGV. With V trimmed by 4 bases and J by 3 bases, 2 bases remained unmatched. The CDR3 region has the DNA TGTGCCAGCAGCTCCAGGGGGGACACTGAAGCTTTCTTT. It translates to CASSSRGDTEAFF. The variable domain in full, completed from reference TRBV11-2 and TRBJ1-1, reads EAGVAQSPRYKIIEKRQSVAFWCNPISGHATLYWYQQILGQGPKLLIQFQNNGVVDDSQLPKDRFSAERLKGVDSTLKIQPAKLEDSAVYLCASSSRGDTEAFFGQGTRLTVV.

This clone was observed a handful of times. The chain recombines TRBV7-9 with TRBJ2-4; 7 positions agree with TRBD1. V gave up 5 bases and J gave up 8 bases; unmatched junction bases: 6. Germline CDR1 reads SEHNR; CDR2 reads FQNEAQ (reference sequence). The CDR3 runs 13 residues. CDR3 nucleotides: TGTGCCAGCAGCGAAGGGACAGTGGACATTCAGTACTTC. It yields the protein CASSEGTVDIQYF.

This chain links TRBV7-2 with TRBJ1-2; a possible D gene is TRBD1 (6 bases). V lost 4 bases to trimming and J lost 8 bases, with 17 bases between them. The CDR3 sequence is 14 residues long. Germline CDR1 reads SGHTA; CDR2 reads FQGNSA. The CDR3 nucleotides are TGTGCCAGCAGCTACCCGTTGACAGGCGTAGGCTACACCTTC. Translating gives CASSYPLTGVGYTF. Drawing the rest from reference TRBV7-2 and TRBJ1-2, the complete variable domain is GAGVSQSPSNKVTEKGKDVELRCDPISGHTALYWYRQSLGQGLEFLIYFQGNSAPDKSGLPSDRFSAERTGGSVSTLTIQRTQQEDSAVYLCASSYPLTGVGYTFGSGTRLTVV.

This sequence joins TRBV9 and TRBJ2-5; 11 bases are shared with TRBD2. The germline V gene encodes CDR1 SGDLS and CDR2 YYNGEE. J lost 12 bases, V lost 1 base, and 14 bases had no gene match. This CDR3 has 16 amino acids. CDR3 region: CASSVPTTSGDVTKYF. DNA for the CDR3: TGTGCCAGCAGCGTACCAACGACTAGCGGGGACGTGACTAAGTACTTC.

V and J are TRBV2 and TRBJ1-1; D perhaps matches TRBD1 (5 bases). The V end lost 2 bases, the J end lost 3 bases, and 19 bases lay between the germline ends. The CDR3 has 17 amino acids. The germline V gene has CDR1 SNHLY and CDR2 FYNNEI. The CDR3 loop is CASSESPIGRVYTEAFF. The CDR3 DNA reads as TGTGCCAGCAGTGAAAGTCCGATTGGCAGGGTATACACTGAAGCTTTCTTT.

CDR3 region: CASSSVQGVRPGYTF. DNA for the CDR3: TGTGCCAGCAGCTCGGTACAGGGAGTTCGGCCGGGCTACACCTTC. The V gene is TRBV7-6, the J gene TRBJ1-2; D perhaps matches TRBD1 (6 bases). The germline V and J ends were trimmed by 4 bases and 8 bases, with 20 bases remaining between them. This CDR3 is 15 amino acids long. Germline CDR1 SGHVS, CDR2 FNYEAQ.